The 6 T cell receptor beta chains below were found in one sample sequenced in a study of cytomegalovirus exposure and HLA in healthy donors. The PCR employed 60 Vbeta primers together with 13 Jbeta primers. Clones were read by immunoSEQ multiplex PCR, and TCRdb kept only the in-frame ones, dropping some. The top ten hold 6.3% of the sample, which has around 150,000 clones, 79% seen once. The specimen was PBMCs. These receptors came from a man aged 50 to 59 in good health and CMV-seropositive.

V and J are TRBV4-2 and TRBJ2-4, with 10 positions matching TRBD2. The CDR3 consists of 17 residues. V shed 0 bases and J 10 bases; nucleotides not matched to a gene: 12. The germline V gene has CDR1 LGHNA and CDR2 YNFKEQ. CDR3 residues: CASSQDLTSGWGAIQYF. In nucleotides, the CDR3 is TGTGCCAGCAGCCAAGATTTGACTAGCGGGTGGGGTGCTATTCAGTACTTC.

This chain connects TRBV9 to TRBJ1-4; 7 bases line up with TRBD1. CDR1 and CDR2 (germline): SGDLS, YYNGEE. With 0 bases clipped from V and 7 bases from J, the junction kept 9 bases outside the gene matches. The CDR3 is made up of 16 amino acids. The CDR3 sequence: CASSVGIGGAGEKLFF. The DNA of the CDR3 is TGTGCCAGCAGCGTAGGGATAGGGGGCGCAGGTGAAAAACTGTTTTTT.

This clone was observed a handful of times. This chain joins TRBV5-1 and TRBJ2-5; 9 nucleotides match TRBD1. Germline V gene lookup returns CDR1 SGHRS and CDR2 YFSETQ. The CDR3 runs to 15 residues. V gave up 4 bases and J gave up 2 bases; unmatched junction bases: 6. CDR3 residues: CASSPGTGTQETQYF. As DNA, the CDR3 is TGCGCCAGCAGCCCCGGGACAGGGACTCAAGAGACCCAGTACTTC.

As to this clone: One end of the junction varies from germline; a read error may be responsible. CDR3 in DNA: TGTGCCAGTAGTGCCACCCGCCGAGGGACAGTCCTCTTC. Amino acid sequence: CASSATRRGTVLF. V usage is TRBV19 and J usage is TRBJ2-7; 7 positions match TRBD1. Germline V gives CDR1 LNHDA, CDR2 SQIVND (reference sequence). This CDR3 region has 13 residues.

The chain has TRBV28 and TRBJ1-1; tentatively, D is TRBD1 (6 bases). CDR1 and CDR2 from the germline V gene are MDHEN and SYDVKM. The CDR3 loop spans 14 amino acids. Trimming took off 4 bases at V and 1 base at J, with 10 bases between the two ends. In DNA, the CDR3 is TGTGCCAGCAGTTCACAGGGATGGAACACTGAAGCTTTCTTT. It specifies CASSSQGWNTEAFF.

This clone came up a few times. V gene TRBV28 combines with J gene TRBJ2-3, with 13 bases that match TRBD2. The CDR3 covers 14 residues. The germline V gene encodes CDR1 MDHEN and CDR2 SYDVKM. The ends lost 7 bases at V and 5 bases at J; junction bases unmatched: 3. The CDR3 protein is CASIGLAGEDTQYF. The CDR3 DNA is TGTGCCAGCATCGGACTAGCGGGAGAAGATACGCAGTATTTT. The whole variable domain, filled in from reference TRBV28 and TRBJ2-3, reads DVKVTQSSRYLVKRTGEKVFLECVQDMDHENMFWYRQDPGLGLRLIYFSYDVKMKEKGDIPEGYSVSREKKERFSLILESASTNQTSMYLCASIGLAGEDTQYFGPGTRLTVL.